This T cell receptor (beta chain) comes out of a study of blood T cell repertoires in COVID-19. Study information: Specimens from acute and convalescent COVID-19 originated in the United States, Italy and Spain.

The CDR3 spans 12 residues. Germline values: CDR1 LGHNA, CDR2 YSLEER. V was trimmed by 6 bases and J by 5 bases, leaving 10 bases between them. Original processing methods: The assay estimated nucleated cells by amplifying reference gene primers. Measured with immunoSEQ multiplex PCR; TCRdb has only the in-frame clones, and not every one. V, J and clone size are taken as reported in that table, and D and trimming were inferred from the DNA itself. The sample has roughly 150,000 clones; 83% are singletons. This TCR came from a woman in her seventies who had recovered from COVID-19. The chain carries TRBV4-3 and TRBJ2-5; D remains ambiguous. Sequenced material: peripheral blood. The CDR3 region has the DNA TGCGCCAGCAGGTCCCGTTTGGAGACCCAGTACTTC. Protein product: CASRSRLETQYF.